One sample yielded the 15 T cell receptor beta chains listed below, sequenced in a study of T cell responses to AZD1222 COVID-19 vaccine. Sequenced by immunoSEQ multiplex PCR; TCRdb stores in-frame clones only, minus some. In the table there are about 120,000 clones, over 80% of which are singletons. The input for sequencing was peripheral blood, taken on day 0 of AZD1222 vaccination. The receptors originated from an adult in good health.

This chain connects TRBV6-2 or TRBV6-3 to TRBJ2-1; D remains unclear. Germline CDR1 reads MNHEY; CDR2 reads SVGEGT. The V and J ends lost 6 bases and 0 bases respectively, with 15 bases between them. The CDR3 totals 16 residues. CDR3 sequence: CASSPGTTRSYNEQFF. CDR3 in DNA: TGTGCCAGCAGCCCAGGTACCACCCGCTCCTACAATGAGCAGTTCTTC.

The V and J genes are TRBV7-2 and TRBJ1-5, with D unclear. V was shortened by 2 bases and J by 0 bases, with 5 bases between the two germline ends. Germline-derived CDR1 and CDR2 are SGHTA and FQGNSA. The CDR3 runs 14 residues. Here the CDR3 DNA reads TGTGCCAGCAGCTTAACCAGTAGCAATCAGCCCCAGCATTTT. Protein: CASSLTSSNQPQHF.

The rearrangement uses TRBV3-1 (or the pseudogene TRBV3-2) and TRBJ1-1, with D perhaps matching TRBD1 (6 bases). Trimming left V 2 bases short and J 7 bases short, with 14 bases between. The CDR3 runs 14 residues. The V gene's germline CDR1 is LGHDT and CDR2 YNNKEL (reference sequence). The CDR3 DNA follows: TGTGCCAGCAGCCAATCCGGGGGCAGCGGTGAAGCTTTCTTT. Residues: CASSQSGGSGEAFF.

This clone was counted a single time. V usage is TRBV6-6 and J usage is TRBJ2-7; D may match TRBD1 or TRBD2 (5 bases each). Between the trimmed V and J ends, which lost 2 bases and 2 bases, there was a span of 13 bases. Germline lookup yields CDR1 MNHNY and CDR2 SVGAGI (reference sequence). CDR3 length: 15 amino acids. The CDR3 region is CASSYTGLVAYEQYF. DNA of the CDR3: TGTGCCAGCAGTTACACGGGGCTGGTCGCCTACGAGCAGTACTTC.

This chain joins TRBV27 and TRBJ1-2; 8 bases agree with TRBD1. The junction had 8 bases not matched to a gene; V was cut back by 4 bases and J by 4 bases. Germline CDR1 MNHEY, CDR2 SMNVEV (reference sequence). This CDR3 is 15 amino acids long. The CDR3 sequence: CASSYRTGQLYGYTF. The CDR3 nucleotides read TGTGCCAGCAGTTATCGGACAGGGCAGCTCTATGGCTACACCTTC.

V and J are TRBV7-9 and TRBJ2-1, with D uncertain. V lost 1 base, J lost 7 bases, and 8 bases lay in between. This CDR3 region has 13 residues. The germline V gene has CDR1 SEHNR and CDR2 FQNEAQ (reference sequence). CDR3 nucleotide sequence: TGTGCCAGCAGCTTAGGGGCCCTTAATGAGCAGTTCTTC. Its protein is CASSLGALNEQFF.

The chain carries TRBV10-3 and TRBJ2-6; D is tentatively TRBD1 or TRBD2 (5 bases each). Trimming took off 7 bases at V and 0 bases at J, with 10 bases between the two ends. From germline, CDR1 is ENHRY and CDR2 SYGVKD. The CDR3 is made up of 15 amino acids. CDR3 residues: CAIMGVSSGANVLTF. The CDR3 DNA is TGTGCCATCATGGGGGTATCCTCTGGGGCCAACGTCCTGACTTTC.

J is TRBJ2-5 and V is TRBV19; maybe TRBD2 (6 bases). V dropped 6 bases and J dropped 5 bases, with 7 bases sitting between them. CDR3 length: 11 residues. The germline V gene has CDR1 LNHDA and CDR2 SQIVND (reference sequence). The CDR3 region is CASSGSETQYF. In DNA form, the CDR3 reads TGTGCCAGTAGCGGGAGTGAGACCCAGTACTTC.

This chain connects TRBV2 to TRBJ1-5; 9 bases are shared with TRBD1. The CDR3 is made up of 14 amino acids. CDR1 and CDR2 (germline): SNHLY, FYNNEI. Trimming cost V 6 bases and J 3 bases; bases outside gene matches: 3. The CDR3 is CASRGQGINQPQHF. The CDR3 DNA is TGTGCCAGCAGGGGACAGGGCATCAATCAGCCCCAGCATTTT. Looking up the rest from reference TRBV2 and TRBJ1-5 gives the full variable domain: EPEVTQTPSHQVTQMGQEVILRCVPISNHLYFYWYRQILGQKVEFLVSFYNNEISEKSEIFDDQFSVERPDGSNFTLKIRSTKLEDSAMYFCASRGQGINQPQHFGDGTRLSIL.

This clone was recorded only once. The chain uses TRBV7-8 and TRBJ2-5, with D tentatively TRBD1 (5 bases). The V and J ends lost 3 bases and 5 bases respectively, with 13 bases between them. From germline, CDR1 is SGHVS and CDR2 FQNEAQ. The CDR3 spans 14 residues. The CDR3 region is CASSFLKPGETQYF. The CDR3 DNA reads TGTGCCAGCAGCTTCCTAAAACCAGGGGAGACCCAGTACTTC.

The chain employs TRBV6-6 and TRBJ2-3; D is tentatively TRBD1 or TRBD2 (6 bases each). CDR1 and CDR2 (germline): MNHNY, SVGAGI (reference sequence). The length of the CDR3 is 17 residues. The V end was cut by 5 bases, the J end by 3 bases, with 21 bases between. The CDR3: CASSRGLVGGRTDTQYF. DNA for the CDR3: TGTGCCAGCAGTCGTGGGTTAGTGGGGGGCAGGACAGATACGCAGTATTTT.

This chain connects TRBV5-1 to TRBJ2-3; 8 nucleotides align to TRBD1. Losses at the gene ends were 0 bases for V and 4 bases for J; bases not matched to a gene: 7. The germline CDR1 and CDR2 sequences are SGHRS and YFSETQ. The CDR3 consists of 16 residues. The CDR3 bases are TGCGCCAGCAGCTTGGCTAGGGCGACAGGGGCAGATACGCAGTATTTT. It yields the protein CASSLARATGADTQYF.

About this clone itself: Distinct nucleotide sequences in the sample also encode this CDR3. The chain combines TRBV4-1 with TRBJ1-5, with a tentative D call TRBD1 (5 bases). The CDR3 spans 14 residues. The ends were cut back, 3 bases at V and 0 bases at J, with 6 bases in the middle. The germline V gene encodes CDR1 MGHRA and CDR2 YSYEKL. CDR3 nucleotide sequence: TGCGCCAGCAGCCAGGGGCGTAGCAATCAGCCCCAGCATTTT. Its protein product is CASSQGRSNQPQHF.

V gene TRBV9 combines with J gene TRBJ2-2, with 15 bases lining up with TRBD2. CDR1 and CDR2 from the germline V gene are SGDLS and YYNGEE. The CDR3 has 19 residues. Trimming cost V 3 bases and J 4 bases; bases outside gene matches: 10. In DNA form, the CDR3 reads TGTGCCAGCAGCGCCCGGACTAGCGGGGGGGATTTGCGCACCGGGGAGCTGTTTTTT. This gives the protein CASSARTSGGDLRTGELFF.

There are a few counts of this clone. The chain couples TRBV19 to TRBJ1-5, with D tentatively TRBD1 (6 bases). Germline V gene lookup returns CDR1 LNHDA and CDR2 SQIVND (reference sequence). Trimming cost V 7 bases and J 4 bases, with 17 bases left between them. The CDR3 spans 15 residues. The CDR3 bases are TGTGCCAGTAACGAGAGGGGGATAGGGAATCAGCCCCAGCATTTT. Its translation is CASNERGIGNQPQHF. The full variable domain, with the rest looked up from reference TRBV19 and TRBJ1-5, is DGGITQSPKYLFRKEGQNVTLSCEQNLNHDAMYWYRQDPGQGLRLIYYSQIVNDFQKGDIAEGYSVSREKKESFPLTVTSAQKNPTAFYLCASNERGIGNQPQHFGDGTRLSIL.